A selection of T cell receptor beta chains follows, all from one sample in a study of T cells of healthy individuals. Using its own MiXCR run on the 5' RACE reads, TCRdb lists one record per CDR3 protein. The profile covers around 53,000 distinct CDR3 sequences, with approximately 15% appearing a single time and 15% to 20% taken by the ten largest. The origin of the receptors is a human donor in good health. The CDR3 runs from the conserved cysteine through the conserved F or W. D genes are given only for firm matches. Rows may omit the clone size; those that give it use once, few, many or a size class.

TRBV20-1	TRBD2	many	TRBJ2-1	TGCAGTGCCGCATGGAGCGGGAGTAGATATGAGCAGTTCTTC	CSAAWSGSRYEQFF
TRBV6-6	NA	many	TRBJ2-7	TGTGCCAGCAGTTCGGACGGTAGACGGAGCGAGCAGTACTTC	CASSSDGRRSEQYF
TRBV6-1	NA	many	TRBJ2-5	TGTGCCAGCAGTGAATGGGGGGGCCGGGAGACCCAGTACTTC	CASSEWGGRETQYF
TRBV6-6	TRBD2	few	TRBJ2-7	TGTGCCAGCAGTTGGACTAGCGGGCCTTACGAGCAGTACTTC	CASSWTSGPYEQYF
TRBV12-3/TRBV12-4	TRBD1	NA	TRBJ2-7	TGTGCCAGCAGTGGGATGACAGGGGCCTACGAGCAGTACTTC	CASSGMTGAYEQYF
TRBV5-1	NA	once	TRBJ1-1	TGCGCCAGCAGCGTGGACGGGTGGAACACTGAAGCTTTCTTT	CASSVDGWNTEAFF
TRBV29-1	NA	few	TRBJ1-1	TGCAGCGCGGTGGGTTCCAACACTGAAGCTTTCTTT	CSAVGSNTEAFF
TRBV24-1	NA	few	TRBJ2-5	TGTGCCACCAGTGGGGGGGACAGAGAGTACCAAGAGACCCAGTACTTC	CATSGGDREYQETQYF
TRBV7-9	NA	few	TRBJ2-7	TGTGCCAGCAGCTTAGCGCTGATTCAGGGAAGCTCCTACGAGCAGTACTTC	CASSLALIQGSSYEQYF
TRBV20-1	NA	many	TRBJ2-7	TGCAGTGCTGAAGCAGGGGTGGACGAGCAGTACTTC	CSAEAGVDEQYF
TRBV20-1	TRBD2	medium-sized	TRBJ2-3	TGCAGTGCTAGAGATGATGAGGGAGGGGGCACAGATACGCAGTATTTT	CSARDDEGGGTDTQYF
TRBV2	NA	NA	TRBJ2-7	TGTGCCAGCCGAGGAGGGCATGGATCCTACGAGCAGTACTTC	CASRGGHGSYEQYF
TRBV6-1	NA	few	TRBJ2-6	TGTGCCAGCAGTGAGTTCTCTGGGGCCAACGTCCTGACTTTC	CASSEFSGANVLTF
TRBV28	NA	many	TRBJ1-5	TGTGCCAGCAGTTCACCGCCGCAGTATAGCAATCAGCCCCAGCATTTT	CASSSPPQYSNQPQHF
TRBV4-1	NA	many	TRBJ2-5	TGCGCCAGCAGCCAAGTTCAACCCCGGCTTTCTTCAGAGACCCAGTACTTC	CASSQVQPRLSSETQYF
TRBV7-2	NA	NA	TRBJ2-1	TGTGCCAGCAGCCCCGACACAGGACACAATGAGCAGTTCTTC	CASSPDTGHNEQFF